This TCR beta chain was identified in a study of cytomegalovirus exposure and HLA in healthy donors. In the PCR, 60 Vbeta and 13 Jbeta primers were used. The protocol was immunoSEQ multiplex PCR, while the TCRdb copy is restricted to in-frame clones and leaves out a portion. In the table there are about 150,000 clones, approximately 77% of which are singletons. The V end was cut by 0 bases, the J end by 4 bases, with 9 bases between. CDR3 length: 14 amino acids. From germline, CDR1 is MGHRA and CDR2 YSYEKL. This sequence originates from a man aged 18-30 years in good health and CMV-seronegative. Sequences were obtained from PBMCs. The chain recombines TRBV4-1 with TRBJ1-1; TRBD1 is a possible D gene (5 bases). The CDR3 spells CASSQEGGVTEAFF. The CDR3 coding sequence is TGCGCCAGCAGCCAAGAGGGAGGGGTCACTGAAGCTTTCTTT.